A selection of T cell receptor beta chains follows, all from one sample in a study of graft-versus-host responses after intestinal transplantation. The protocol was immunoSEQ multiplex PCR, while the TCRdb copy is restricted to in-frame clones and leaves out a portion. This sample has about 120,000 clones, with 85% to 95% found just once. The antigens for these receptors are not known. Specimen: unstimulated CD8+ T cells sorted from spleen or lymph node cells, collected before intestinal transplant. These receptors were taken from a human donor who received an intestinal transplant. Each CDR3 is given with its conserved first and last residue. The order of the fields is V gene, J gene, D gene, clone size, CDR3 DNA, CDR3 protein. A D gene is named only where the DNA matches it firmly. Clone size, where shown, is once, few, many, or a class for clones that have expanded.

>TRBV5-1|TRBJ1-5|-|-
TGCGCCAGCAGCTTGGCAGGGGTTGGGGTTCAGCCCCAGCATTTT
CASSLAGVGVQPQHF
>TRBV5-1|TRBJ2-2|-|-
TGCGCCAGCAGCTTGGCCGCCCCGAACACCGGGGAGCTGTTTTTT
CASSLAAPNTGELFF
>TRBV5-1|TRBJ1-1|-|-
TGCGCCAGCAGCTTGGGTCCAGGGTCGAACACTGAAGCTTTCTTT
CASSLGPGSNTEAFF
>TRBV6-1|TRBJ2-7|-|-
TGTGCCAGCAGGGAGTTCAGCTCCTACGAGCAGTACTTC
CASREFSSYEQYF
>TRBV30|TRBJ2-3|-|-
TGTGCCTGGGGTTGGAGTAGCACAGATACGCAGTATTTT
CAWGWSSTDTQYF
>TRBV6-5|TRBJ2-3|-|-
TGTGCCAGCAGTTACTCCGGGACAGATACGCAGTATTTT
CASSYSGTDTQYF
>TRBV10-1|TRBJ2-3|TRBD1|-
TGCGCCAGCAGTGAGTGGACAGGCTCCACAGATACGCAGTATTTT
CASSEWTGSTDTQYF
>TRBV7-6|TRBJ2-2|-|-
TGTGCCAGCAGCTTGAAGGGGTTAGACACCGGGGAGCTGTTTTTT
CASSLKGLDTGELFF
>TRBV7-8|TRBJ1-2|-|-
TGTGCCAGCAGCTTAGAGGTCAGGGGCTATGGCTACACCTTC
CASSLEVRGYGYTF
>TRBV9|TRBJ2-2|-|once
TGTGCCAGCAGCGTAGGTCGGAACACCGGGGAGCTGTTTTTT
CASSVGRNTGELFF
>TRBV15|TRBJ2-7|-|-
TGTGCCACCAGCAGAGATTTGGGGAGGTCCTACGAGCAGTACTTC
CATSRDLGRSYEQYF
>TRBV19|TRBJ2-1|-|once
TGTGCCAGTAAATGGGAAGAAAGCGGCAATGAGCAGTTCTTC
CASKWEESGNEQFF
>TRBV15|TRBJ2-1|TRBD2|-
TGTGCCACCAGCAGATTTAGCGGGACTGATGAGCAGTTCTTC
CATSRFSGTDEQFF
>TRBV5-1|TRBJ2-1|TRBD2|-
TGCGCCAGCAGCTTGGGGGAGGGGAATCCCTACAATGAGCAGTTCTTC
CASSLGEGNPYNEQFF
>TRBV25-1|TRBJ1-3|-|-
TGTGCCAGCAGGACCGATGAGGGGGGCCGGTCTGGAAACACCATATATTTT
CASRTDEGGRSGNTIYF
>TRBV7-9|TRBJ2-7|-|-
TGTGCCAGCAGCCAATCTACAGGATACTACGAGCAGTACTTC
CASSQSTGYYEQYF
>TRBV28|TRBJ1-2|TRBD1|-
TGTGCCAGCAGCAAGGACAGGGCTGGCTACACCTTC
CASSKDRAGYTF
>TRBV7-9|TRBJ2-7|-|-
TGTGCCAGCAGCTCCAGAGGGTCCTACGAGCAGTACTTC
CASSSRGSYEQYF
>TRBV29-1|TRBJ2-2|TRBD1|-
TGCAGCGCCGCAGGGGGTACCGGGGAGCTGTTTTTT
CSAAGGTGELFF
>TRBV29-1|TRBJ2-7|TRBD2|once
TGCAGCGTTGAGGAGGGAGGGAACTACGAGCAGTACTTC
CSVEEGGNYEQYF
>TRBV27|TRBJ2-1|-|-
TGTGCCAGCAGTTTGAGGGAGTTCAATGAGCAGTTCTTC
CASSLREFNEQFF
>TRBV6-5|TRBJ2-7|-|-
TGTGCCAGCAGACCCACTCCGGGACGGAATTACGAGCAGTACTTC
CASRPTPGRNYEQYF
>TRBV16|TRBJ1-4|TRBD1|-
TGTGCCAGCAGCCACGCGGGACAGCCAAATGAAAAACTGTTTTTT
CASSHAGQPNEKLFF
>TRBV27|TRBJ2-5|TRBD1|-
TGTGCCAGCAGTGTCCGGGACAGGGGTGAGACCCAGTACTTC
CASSVRDRGETQYF
>TRBV6-6|TRBJ1-1|-|-
TGTGCCAGCAGTTACGAGGCAGGGACAGCTTTCTTT
CASSYEAGTAFF
>TRBV7-9|TRBJ2-1|-|-
TGTGCCAGCAGCTTGGTTCGGGAGCAGTTCTTC
CASSLVREQFF
>TRBV5-1|TRBJ1-2|TRBD1|-
TGCGCCAGTAGTTTGAACGACGGGACAGCGTCTAACTATGGCTACACCTTC
CASSLNDGTASNYGYTF
>TRBV6-1|TRBJ1-2|-|-
TGTGCCTCCAGACCGAACTATGGCTACACCTTC
CASRPNYGYTF